This TCR beta chain was recovered during a study of T cells after yellow fever vaccination (dated 2019 in TCRdb). Background on the whole study: The SMART-Seq v4 Ultra Low Input RNA kit was used to prepare libraries from fractions with low cell numbers. To follow T-cell clones before and after both primary and booster YFV17D yellow fever vaccination, bulk TCR alpha and beta repertoires underwent longitudinal sequencing. Two healthy male donors made up the cohort, one aged 18 to 29 years and the other aged 30 to 40 years. Blood samples were taken at several timepoints before and after primary and secondary immunization, and bulk PBMC replicates and cell subsets were isolated. Findings and caveats that apply to the study as a whole: After the booster, most clones that had expanded after primary vaccination were detected again (around 95% of CD4 and around nine tenths of CD8), suggesting broad maintenance of memory. The secondary T-cell response was found to be weaker but faster than the primary response, with a peak reached on day 5 rather than on day 15. A small share of clonotypes occurred in both CD4 and CD8 compartments, likely arising from convergent recombination. Because abundant contaminating clonotypes from the bulk population could be contained in FACS-sorted repertoires, computational filtering was required. The study included only a couple of donors, which limits how far the findings can be generalized.

Trimming at the junction amounts to 2 bases on V and 3 bases on J, and the germline ends lie 10 bases apart. The cysteine opens and the phenylalanine closes a CDR3 of 15 amino acids. Here the CDR3 DNA is all that survives: 45 bases in frame from base 1. The germline V gene (reference sequence) supplies CDR1 LNHDA and CDR2 SQIVND. Interpreted using the paper, the treatment or condition label stands for: live attenuated yellow fever vaccine strain. At every blood-draw timepoint, two biological replicates of bulk PBMCs were collected. PBMCs were isolated from peripheral blood using a standard Ficoll-Paque protocol. TriZol was used to extract RNA from bulk PBMCs, CD4 and CD8 fractions, and dextramer-positive and dextramer-negative fractions. This clonotype was seen more than once but under ten times. Its cognate antigen has yet to be identified. Base qualities are missing; no much larger clone stands one base away.

TCR cDNA was synthesized by 5'RACE template switching, through which a universal primer site and unique molecular identifiers were introduced. Priming of cDNA synthesis was performed from both the TCR alpha and TCR beta constant segments. Library amplification used two PCR steps, and the second PCR step added sample barcodes and sequencing adapters. Sequencing of libraries was done on Illumina HiSeq 2500 (2x100 bp) or NovaSeq (2x150 bp). For the original study's pipeline: MIGEC handled demultiplexing of reads and collapsing into UMI consensus sequences, while MiXCR performed V(D)J alignment. Clonotypes responding to the vaccine were identified with edgeR on replicate PBMC samples, with the criteria of FDR below 0.01 and a log2 fold change above 5 up to day 15. Each bulk clonotype was labeled CD4 or CD8 based on which sequenced repertoire, CD4 or CD8, contained the clonotype at higher abundance. The public reads were reanalyzed by TCRdb: fastp trimming at Q25, MiXCR alignment, in-frame beta chains only. Here each entry gathers all rows of one CDR3 protein and keeps the most common genes and DNA. These V and J calls are TCRdb output, not the study's own analysis. The table for this sample lists under 600,000 distinct CDR3 sequences; about 14% of them were counted only once. The ten largest make up about an eighth of the sample.

The rearrangement combines TRBV19 with TRBJ2-2, and perhaps TRBD2 as D gene, on 5 matching bases. The specimen was PBMCs, collected on the day of the yellow fever booster vaccination. The sequence derives from a man aged 30 to 45 who received the YFV17D yellow fever vaccine. The CDR3 reads CASSISTGYTGELFF. The DNA is as follows: TGTGCCAGTAGTATAAGTACGGGGTACACCGGGGAGCTGTTTTTT.